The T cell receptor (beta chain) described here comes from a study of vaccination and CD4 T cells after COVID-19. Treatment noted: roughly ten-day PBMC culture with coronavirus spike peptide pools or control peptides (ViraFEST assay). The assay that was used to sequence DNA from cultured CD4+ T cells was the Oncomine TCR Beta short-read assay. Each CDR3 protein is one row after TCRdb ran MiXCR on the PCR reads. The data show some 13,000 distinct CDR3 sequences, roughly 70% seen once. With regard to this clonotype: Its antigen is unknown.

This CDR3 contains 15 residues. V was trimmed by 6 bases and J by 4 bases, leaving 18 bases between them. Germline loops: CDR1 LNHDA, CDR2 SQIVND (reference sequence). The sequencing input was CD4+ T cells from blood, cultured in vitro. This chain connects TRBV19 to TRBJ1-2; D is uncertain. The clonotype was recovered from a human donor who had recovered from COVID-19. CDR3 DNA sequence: TGTGCCAGTAGGGCTGGCCGGGCCCGGGCCTATGGCTACACCTTC. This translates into CASRAGRARAYGYTF.